The source of this TCR beta chain is a study of OX40 agonist ivuxolimab in advanced cancers. For context, the study as a whole: Ivuxolimab was a fully human IgG2 agonistic monoclonal antibody targeting the costimulatory receptor OX40 (CD134). The point of sequencing TCRbeta in the periphery was to test whether ivuxolimab changed TCR sequence diversity and drove clonal T-cell expansion. Of the roughly 50 dose-escalation patients, hepatocellular carcinoma was present in roughly 19, melanoma in roughly 15, renal cell carcinoma in 9 and head and neck cancer in 9. Intravenous ivuxolimab was administered to patients every 2 weeks at six dose levels: 0.01, 0.1, 0.3, 1.5, 3 and 10 mg/kg. The dose-escalation cohort was about 83% male with a mean age of about 54 years, ranging from about 20 to 85. Prior anti-PD-1, anti-PD-L1 or anti-CTLA-4 therapy was permitted, and approximately 41% of dose-escalation patients had received checkpoint inhibitors. Partial responses occurred in three dose-escalation patients, of whom one had hepatocellular carcinoma and two had cutaneous melanoma. The paper reports the monotherapy dose-escalation portion (N of about 47 patients) of the phase I ivuxolimab trial.

The trial excluded patients who had a history of autoimmune disease or were on systemic immunosuppression. In every dose cohort, peripheral blood was drawn for TCR sequencing at baseline, cycle 4 day 1, and cycle 7 day 1. The samples were drawn from a first-in-human, open-label, multicenter phase I dose-escalation trial of ivuxolimab. The trial enrolled adults with locally advanced or metastatic head and neck squamous cell, hepatocellular, melanoma or renal cell carcinoma. CD4+ and CD8+ T cells were sorted separately from peripheral blood before TCR sequencing. Genomic DNA was isolated from the sorted cells so that the TCRbeta CDR3 region could be sequenced. TCRbeta CDR3 regions were sequenced using the immunoSEQ Assay. The source is immuneACCESS, and TCRdb retained only in-frame sequences with V and J called. Part of the clones is not carried over; for the studies checked, unresolved V genes explain less than half of this, and the remainder is unexplained. Recorded for this sample are under 30,000 clones; 90% of them occurred a single time. The ten top clones hold approximately 22% of the sample.

General study outcomes and caveats: At doses of 0.1 to 3.0 mg/kg, clonal expansion of both CD4+ and CD8+ blood T cells was observed from baseline to week 6. The antigen specificity of the peripheral T cells that underwent clonal expansion was not determined. Low levels of normalized T-cell clonal expansion were also seen in some patients who did not respond. In partial responders in the 0.1-3.0 mg/kg groups, normalized peripheral clonal expansion was found to be among the lowest, especially among CD8+ T cells. After ivuxolimab, more expanded clones were found on average in CD8+ T cells than in CD4+ T cells.

Comment on this clone: No cognate antigen has been identified for it. Base qualities were left out, and no much larger clone turns up one base away.

Sequencing used CD4+ or CD8+ T cells sorted from blood, obtained in a trial of the OX40 agonist ivuxolimab. This TCR came from an adult with an advanced solid tumor such as melanoma, head and neck, liver or kidney cancer.

The DNA sequence is given as TGTGCCAGTCTCGGCTCCTCTGGAAACACCATATATTTT. It translates as CASLGSSGNTIYF. The chain links TRBV7-9 with TRBJ1-3, with the D gene too uncertain to name. The CDR3 holds 13 amino acids from the cysteine to the phenylalanine. Only the CDR3 portion is preserved as DNA: 39 bases, with reading frame beginning at the first base. At the junction V is shortened by 9 bases and J by 0 bases, with 9 bases in between. CDR1 and CDR2 (SEHNR, FQNEAQ) derive from the germline V gene (reference sequence).